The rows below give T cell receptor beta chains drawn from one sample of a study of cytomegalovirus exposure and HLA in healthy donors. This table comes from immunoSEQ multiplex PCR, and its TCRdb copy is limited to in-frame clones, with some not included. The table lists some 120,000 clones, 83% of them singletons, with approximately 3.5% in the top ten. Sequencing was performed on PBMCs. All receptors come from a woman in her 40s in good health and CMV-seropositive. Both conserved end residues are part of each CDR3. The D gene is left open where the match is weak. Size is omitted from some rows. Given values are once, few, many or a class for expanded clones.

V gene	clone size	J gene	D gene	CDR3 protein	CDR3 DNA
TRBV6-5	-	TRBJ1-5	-	CASSYGLGQPQHF	TGTGCCAGCAGTTACGGGCTCGGCCAGCCCCAGCATTTT
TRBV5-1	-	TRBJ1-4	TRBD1	CASSTGQGAPNEKLFF	TGCGCCAGCAGCACGGGACAGGGGGCACCTAATGAAAAACTGTTTTTT
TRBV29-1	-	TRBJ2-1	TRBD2	CSVGGQLAGWNNEQFF	TGCAGCGTCGGGGGGCAACTAGCGGGATGGAACAATGAGCAGTTCTTC
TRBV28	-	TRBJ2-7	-	CASSLAVAEQYF	TGTGCCAGCAGCCTCGCGGTAGCCGAGCAGTACTTC
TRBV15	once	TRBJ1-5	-	CATSREGGGGNQPQHF	TGTGCCACCAGCAGAGAAGGGGGAGGGGGCAATCAGCCCCAGCATTTT
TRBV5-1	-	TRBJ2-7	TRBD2	CASSSRVPSGDPHEQYF	TGCGCCAGCAGCTCCCGCGTCCCTAGCGGGGACCCCCACGAGCAGTACTTC
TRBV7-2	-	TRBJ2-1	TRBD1	CASSSGQGLWDEQFF	TGTGCCAGCAGCTCTGGACAGGGGCTCTGGGATGAGCAGTTCTTC
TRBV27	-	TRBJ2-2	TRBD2	CASSLRTSGSGYTGELFF	TGTGCCAGCAGTCTCCGGACTAGCGGGAGTGGGTACACCGGGGAGCTGTTTTTT
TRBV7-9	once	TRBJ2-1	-	CASVTLASASYNEQFF	TGTGCCAGCGTTACCTTGGCTAGCGCTTCCTACAATGAGCAGTTCTTC
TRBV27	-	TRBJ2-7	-	CACGGTHYEQYF	TGTGCCTGCGGCGGGACCCACTACGAGCAGTACTTC
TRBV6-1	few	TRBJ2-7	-	CASSEGRGISYEQYF	TGTGCCAGCAGTGAAGGAAGGGGCATTTCCTACGAGCAGTACTTC